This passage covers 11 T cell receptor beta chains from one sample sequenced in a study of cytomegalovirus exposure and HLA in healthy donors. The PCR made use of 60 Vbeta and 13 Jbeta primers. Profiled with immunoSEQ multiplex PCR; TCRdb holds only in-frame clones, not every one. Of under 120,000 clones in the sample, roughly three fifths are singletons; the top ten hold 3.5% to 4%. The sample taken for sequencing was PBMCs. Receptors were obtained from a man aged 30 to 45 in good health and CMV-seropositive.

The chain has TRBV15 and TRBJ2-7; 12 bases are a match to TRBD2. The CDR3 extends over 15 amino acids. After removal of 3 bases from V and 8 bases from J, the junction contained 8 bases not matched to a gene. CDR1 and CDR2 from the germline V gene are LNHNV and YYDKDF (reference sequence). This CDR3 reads CATSSLAGGLYKQYF. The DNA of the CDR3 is TGTGCCACCAGCAGCCTAGCGGGGGGGCTGTACAAGCAGTACTTC.

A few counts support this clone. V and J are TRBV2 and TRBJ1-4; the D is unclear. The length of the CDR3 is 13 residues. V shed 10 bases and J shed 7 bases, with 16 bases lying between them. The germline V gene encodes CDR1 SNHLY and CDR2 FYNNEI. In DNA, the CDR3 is TGTGCCACCAAAGTAGGAAGCGGTGAAAAACTGTTTTTT. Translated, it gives CATKVGSGEKLFF.

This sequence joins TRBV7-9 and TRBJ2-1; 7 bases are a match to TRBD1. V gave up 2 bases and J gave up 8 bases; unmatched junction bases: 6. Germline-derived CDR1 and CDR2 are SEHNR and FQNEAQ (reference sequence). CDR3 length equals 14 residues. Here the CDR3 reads CASSLPRGIDEQFF. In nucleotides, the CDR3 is TGTGCCAGCAGCTTACCCAGGGGGATCGATGAGCAGTTCTTC.

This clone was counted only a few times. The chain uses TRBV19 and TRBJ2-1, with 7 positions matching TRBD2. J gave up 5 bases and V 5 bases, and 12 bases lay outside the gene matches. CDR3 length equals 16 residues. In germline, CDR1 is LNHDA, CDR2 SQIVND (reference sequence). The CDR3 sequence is CASSALGGTYNNEQFF. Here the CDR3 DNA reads TGTGCCAGTAGTGCATTGGGGGGGACGTACAACAATGAGCAGTTCTTC.

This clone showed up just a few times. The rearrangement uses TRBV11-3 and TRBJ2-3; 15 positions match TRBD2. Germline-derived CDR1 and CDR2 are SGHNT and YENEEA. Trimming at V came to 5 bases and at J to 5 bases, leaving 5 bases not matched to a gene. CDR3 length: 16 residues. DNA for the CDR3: TGTGCCAGCAGCCGAGGACTAGCGGGGGGGGGAGATACGCAGTATTTT. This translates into CASSRGLAGGGDTQYF.

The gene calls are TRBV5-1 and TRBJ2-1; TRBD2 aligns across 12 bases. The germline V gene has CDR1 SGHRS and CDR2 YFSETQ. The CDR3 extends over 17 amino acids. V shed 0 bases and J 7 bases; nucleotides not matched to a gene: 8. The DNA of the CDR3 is TGCGCCAGCAGCTTGGGGGTAACTAGCGGGGGGCAGAATGAGCAGTTCTTC. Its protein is CASSLGVTSGGQNEQFF.

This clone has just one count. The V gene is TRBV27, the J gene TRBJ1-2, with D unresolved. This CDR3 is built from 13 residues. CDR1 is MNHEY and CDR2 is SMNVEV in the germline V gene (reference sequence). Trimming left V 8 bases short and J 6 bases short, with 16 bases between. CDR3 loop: CASGRGLSDGYTF. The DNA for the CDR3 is TGTGCCAGCGGGAGAGGGCTTTCGGATGGCTACACCTTC.

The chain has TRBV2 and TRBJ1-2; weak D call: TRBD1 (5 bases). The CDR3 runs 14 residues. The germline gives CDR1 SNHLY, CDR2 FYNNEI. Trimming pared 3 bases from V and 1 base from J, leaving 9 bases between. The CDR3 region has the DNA TGTGCCAGCAGTGAGGCACAGGTTAACTATGGCTACACCTTC. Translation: CASSEAQVNYGYTF.

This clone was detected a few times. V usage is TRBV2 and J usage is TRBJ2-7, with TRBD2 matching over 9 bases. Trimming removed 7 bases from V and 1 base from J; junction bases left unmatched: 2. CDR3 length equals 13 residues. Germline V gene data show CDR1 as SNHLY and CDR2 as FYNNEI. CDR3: CASKRGASYEQYF. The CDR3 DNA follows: TGTGCCAGCAAGCGGGGGGCGTCCTACGAGCAGTACTTC.

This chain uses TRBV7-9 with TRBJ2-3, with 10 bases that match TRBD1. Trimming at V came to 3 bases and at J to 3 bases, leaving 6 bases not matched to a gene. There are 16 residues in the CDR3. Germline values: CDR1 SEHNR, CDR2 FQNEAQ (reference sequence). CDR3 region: CASSLGDRGRTDTQYF. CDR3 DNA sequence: TGTGCCAGCAGCTTGGGAGACAGGGGGCGGACAGATACGCAGTATTTT. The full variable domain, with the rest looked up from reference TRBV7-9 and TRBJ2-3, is DTGVSQNPRHKITKRGQNVTFRCDPISEHNRLYWYRQTLGQGPEFLTYFQNEAQLEKSRLLSDRFSAERPKGSFSTLEIQRTEQGDSAMYLCASSLGDRGRTDTQYFGPGTRLTVL.

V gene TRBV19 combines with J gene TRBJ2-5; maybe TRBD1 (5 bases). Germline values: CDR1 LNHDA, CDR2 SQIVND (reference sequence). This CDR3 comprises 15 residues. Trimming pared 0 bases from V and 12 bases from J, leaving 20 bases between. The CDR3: CASSIDREGPRVEYF. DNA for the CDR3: TGTGCCAGTAGTATAGACAGGGAAGGACCAAGGGTAGAGTACTTC.